The following is a T cell receptor beta chain sequence with its context. From germline, CDR1 is GTSNPN and CDR2 SVGIG (reference sequence). V was pared by 1 base and J by 6 bases, with 13 bases between. The CDR3 has 14 amino acids. PCR primers comprised 60 Vbeta and 13 Jbeta primers. The table came from immunoSEQ multiplex PCR; TCRdb's copy has only in-frame clones and leaves some out. The sample comprises about 80,000 clones, under 85% of which are singletons, and approximately 20% rests with the top ten. The data were obtained in a study of cytomegalovirus exposure and HLA in healthy donors. The clonotype comes from a middle-aged woman in good health and CMV-seropositive. This chain connects TRBV30 to TRBJ2-1, with D unclear. The sample taken for sequencing was PBMCs. This CDR3 is CAWSGVLPCNEQFF. DNA for the CDR3: TGTGCCTGGAGTGGTGTCCTCCCCTGCAATGAGCAGTTCTTC. The full variable domain, completed using reference TRBV30 and TRBJ2-1, is SQTIHQWPATLVQPVGSPLSLECTVEGTSNPNLYWYRQAAGRGLQLLFYSVGIGQISSEVPQNLSASRPQDRQFILSSKKLLLSDSGFYLCAWSGVLPCNEQFFGPGTRLTVL.